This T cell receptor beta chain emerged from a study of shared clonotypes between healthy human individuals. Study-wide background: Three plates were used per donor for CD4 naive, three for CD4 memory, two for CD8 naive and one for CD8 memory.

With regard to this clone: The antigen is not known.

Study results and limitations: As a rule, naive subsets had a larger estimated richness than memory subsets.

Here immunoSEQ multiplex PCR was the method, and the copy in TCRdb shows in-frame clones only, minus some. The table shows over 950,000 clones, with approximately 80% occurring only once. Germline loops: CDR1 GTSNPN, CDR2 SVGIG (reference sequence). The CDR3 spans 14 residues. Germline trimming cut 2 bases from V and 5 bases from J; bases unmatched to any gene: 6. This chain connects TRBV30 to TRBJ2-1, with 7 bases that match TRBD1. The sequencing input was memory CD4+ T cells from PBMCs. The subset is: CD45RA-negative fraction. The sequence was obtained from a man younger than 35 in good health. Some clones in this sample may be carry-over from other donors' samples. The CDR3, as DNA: TGTGCCTGGAGTCCCGGGACAGATAACAATGAGCAGTTCTTC. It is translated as CAWSPGTDNNEQFF.